A single sample is the source of the 19 T cell receptor beta chains below, sequenced in a study of memory CD4+ T cells and cytomegalovirus serostatus. The sort gate was single viable CD3+CD4+CD8-CD45RO+ cells for memory CD4+ T cells. Sequencing used immunoSEQ multiplex PCR; TCRdb keeps in-frame clones, though not all of them. The sample carries over 35,000 clones, around 79% recorded once. Material for sequencing was memory CD4+ T cells from blood. All receptors come from an adult in good health and CMV-seronegative.

The chain links TRBV2 to TRBJ1-2, with D hard to call. CDR1 is SNHLY, CDR2 FYNNEI, per germline. V lost 3 bases to trimming and J lost 0 bases, with 11 bases between them. The CDR3 length is 15 residues. DNA of the CDR3: TGTGCCAGCAGTGATGGCAGGAGCTCTAACTATGGCTACACCTTC. Amino acid sequence: CASSDGRSSNYGYTF.

The CDR3: CASSQEGTGGTEAFF. As DNA, the CDR3 is TGCGCCAGCAGCCAAGAGGGTACAGGGGGCACTGAAGCTTTCTTT. The chain is built from TRBV4-1 and TRBJ1-1; 8 nucleotides match TRBD1. This CDR3 has 15 residues. The V gene's germline CDR1 is MGHRA and CDR2 YSYEKL. After removal of 0 bases from V and 4 bases from J, the junction contained 4 bases not matched to a gene.

The V call is TRBV7-9, the J call TRBJ1-2, with D perhaps matching TRBD1 (5 bases). Trimming stripped 5 bases from V and 8 bases from J, with 24 bases between. The CDR3 has 16 residues. The germline gives CDR1 SEHNR, CDR2 FQNEAQ (reference sequence). Written as DNA, the CDR3 is TGTGCCAGCAGCCCCGAAGGGCGCAGGGAGATCTACGGCTACACCTTC. Protein product: CASSPEGRREIYGYTF.

This clone has a single count. CDR3 sequence (DNA): TGTGCCAGCGGAAGGACAGGGGTAATTTACGAGCAGTACTTC. Translation gives CASGRTGVIYEQYF. The chain carries TRBV6-1 and TRBJ2-7; TRBD1 agrees at 9 bases. V gave up 8 bases and J gave up 4 bases; unmatched junction bases: 9. The length of the CDR3 is 14 residues. The germline V gene has CDR1 MNHNS and CDR2 SASEGT.

The V and J genes are TRBV30 and TRBJ1-2, with D perhaps matching TRBD1 (5 bases). This CDR3 contains 13 residues. Germline V gives CDR1 GTSNPN, CDR2 SVGIG (reference sequence). The V end lost 4 bases, the J end lost 8 bases, and 17 bases lay between the germline ends. The CDR3 DNA follows: TGTGCCTGGAACCTCTGGGGGAGAGGGGGCTACACCTTC. It specifies CAWNLWGRGGYTF.

As concerns this clone: Within the sample, other DNA sequences also encode this same CDR3. The rearrangement links TRBV5-1 to TRBJ2-3, with D possibly being TRBD1 (6 bases). Trimming removed 0 bases from V and 2 bases from J, with 7 bases in between. CDR1 and CDR2 from the germline V gene are SGHRS and YFSETQ. The CDR3 runs 14 residues. Here the CDR3 DNA reads TGCGCCAGCAGCTTGGTGGGGGCCACAGATACGCAGTATTTT. Translating it yields CASSLVGATDTQYF.

This chain uses TRBV25-1 with TRBJ1-4; D gene uncertain. This CDR3 contains 15 residues. Trimming left V 3 bases short and J 6 bases short, with 14 bases between. The germline CDR1 and CDR2 sequences are MGHDK and SYGVNS. The DNA of the CDR3 is TGTGCCAGCAGTGAGTTCGAACAGATTGATGAAAAACTGTTTTTT. Protein product: CASSEFEQIDEKLFF.

The genes are TRBV5-4 and TRBJ2-2, with D possibly matching TRBD1 (5 bases). Germline loops: CDR1 SGHNT, CDR2 YYREEE (reference sequence). The CDR3 spans 15 residues. Trimming shortened V by 2 bases and J by 3 bases, and 11 bases separated the two germline ends. CDR3 sequence (DNA): TGTGCCAGCAGCTTTAACAGGTGGGACACCGGGGAGCTGTTTTTT. Residues: CASSFNRWDTGELFF.

The chain employs TRBV7-2 and TRBJ2-5; no definite D call. Germline lookup yields CDR1 SGHTA and CDR2 FQGNSA. V lost 5 bases, J lost 0 bases, and 10 bases lay in between. The CDR3 loop spans 14 amino acids. CDR3 residues: CASSRKRDQETQYF. The CDR3 DNA follows: TGTGCCAGCAGCCGCAAAAGGGACCAAGAGACCCAGTACTTC. The full variable domain, completed using reference TRBV7-2 and TRBJ2-5, is GAGVSQSPSNKVTEKGKDVELRCDPISGHTALYWYRQSLGQGLEFLIYFQGNSAPDKSGLPSDRFSAERTGGSVSTLTIQRTQQEDSAVYLCASSRKRDQETQYFGPGTRLLVL.

The chain couples TRBV19 to TRBJ1-2, with 8 bases that match TRBD1. Germline V lookup: CDR1 LNHDA, CDR2 SQIVND (reference sequence). The CDR3 contains 16 residues. V lost 3 bases to trimming and J lost 1 base; unmatched junction nucleotides: 7. As DNA, the CDR3 is TGTGCCAGTAGTATTCGGACAGGGTTGGGTAACTATGGCTACACCTTC. Encoded protein: CASSIRTGLGNYGYTF.

The chain joins TRBV15 to TRBJ2-5; 7 bases line up with TRBD1. The CDR3 totals 14 residues. From germline, CDR1 is LNHNV and CDR2 YYDKDF (reference sequence). The junction had 5 bases not matched to a gene; V was cut back by 6 bases and J by 1 base. In DNA, the CDR3 is TGTGCCACCAGTCTTACAGGGGTCCAAGAGACCCAGTACTTC. Amino acids: CATSLTGVQETQYF.

This clone was recorded a few times. The rearrangement uses TRBV2 and TRBJ1-5, with 7 bases that match TRBD1. J lost 4 bases, V lost 4 bases, and 4 bases had no gene match. The CDR3 covers 14 residues. From germline, CDR1 is SNHLY and CDR2 FYNNEI. The CDR3 DNA reads TGTGCCAGCAGTGGCCAGGGGGTGAATCAGCCCCAGCATTTT. This gives the protein CASSGQGVNQPQHF.

The CDR3 reads CASSSRRGEQYF. Written as DNA, the CDR3 is TGTGCCAGCAGTTCCCGTAGGGGCGAGCAGTACTTC. The chain recombines TRBV28 with TRBJ2-7; possible D gene TRBD1, 5 bases. Germline-derived CDR1 and CDR2 are MDHEN and SYDVKM. Trimming removed 4 bases from V and 6 bases from J, with 10 bases in between. The CDR3 sequence is 12 residues long.

This clone appeared a single time. The chain is built from TRBV5-1 and TRBJ1-2; no definite D call. The germline gives CDR1 SGHRS, CDR2 YFSETQ. The V end was cut by 0 bases, the J end by 3 bases, with 9 bases between. This CDR3 comprises 14 residues. The DNA of the CDR3 is TGCGCCAGCAGCTTGGCGGCGAGCTACTATGGCTACACCTTC. It encodes CASSLAASYYGYTF.

Written as DNA, the CDR3 is TGTGCCAGCAGCGCGGCCGCAGATACGCAGTATTTT. It yields the protein CASSAAADTQYF. The J gene is TRBJ2-3, the V gene TRBV7-2; D remains ambiguous. Germline lookup yields CDR1 SGHTA and CDR2 FQGNSA. Trimming took 5 bases from V and 4 from J, leaving 7 bases between them. The CDR3 is made up of 12 amino acids.

The chain is built from TRBV29-1 and TRBJ2-3; D is possibly TRBD1 or TRBD2 (5 bases each). Germline V CDR1 and CDR2: SQVTM, ANQGSEA. V gave up 2 bases and J gave up 6 bases, with 12 bases separating them. There are 13 residues in the CDR3. The CDR3 protein is CSVETKGTDTQYF. The CDR3 coding sequence is TGCAGCGTTGAAACCAAGGGGACGGATACGCAGTATTTT.

The rearrangement links TRBV9 to TRBJ2-2; D not resolved. CDR1 SGDLS and CDR2 YYNGEE come from the germline V gene. The CDR3 runs 16 residues. Trimming stripped 0 bases from V and 1 base from J, with 10 bases between. Written as DNA, the CDR3 is TGTGCCAGCAGCGTAGGTGCGACTTTGAACACCGGGGAGCTGTTTTTT. It translates to CASSVGATLNTGELFF. The full variable domain, with the rest looked up from reference TRBV9 and TRBJ2-2, is DSGVTQTPKHLITATGQRVTLRCSPRSGDLSVYWYQQSLDQGLQFLIQYYNGEERAKGNILERFSAQQFPDLHSELNLSSLELGDSALYFCASSVGATLNTGELFFGEGSRLTVL.

The rearrangement links TRBV25-1 to TRBJ1-4, with TRBD1 matching over 8 bases. CDR3 length: 15 amino acids. V was pared by 1 base and J by 5 bases, with 3 bases of the junction left unmatched. Germline V CDR1 and CDR2: MGHDK, SYGVNS. The CDR3 region has the DNA TGTGCCAGCAGTGAATGGACAGGGTACAATGAAAAACTGTTTTTT. The encoded protein is CASSEWTGYNEKLFF.

V and J are TRBV2 and TRBJ2-3, with 15 bases that match TRBD2. CDR1 is SNHLY and CDR2 is FYNNEI in the germline V gene. The CDR3 is 17 amino acids. J gave up 8 bases and V 8 bases, and 14 bases lay outside the gene matches. The DNA for the CDR3 is TGTGCCAGCGCCCCACCGGGACTAGCGGGGGGACGGGGTACGCAGTATTTT. It specifies CASAPPGLAGGRGTQYF.